Following are 16 T cell receptor beta chains from one sample sequenced in a study of blood T cell repertoires in COVID-19. Clones were sequenced by immunoSEQ multiplex PCR, and TCRdb holds only the in-frame ones, with some missing. This table has around 120,000 clones, about 91% appearing once. The material sequenced was peripheral blood. Every receptor here comes from a woman in her fifties or sixties with active or convalescent COVID-19.

The J gene is TRBJ1-2, the V gene TRBV19; D is perhaps TRBD1 (6 bases). The CDR3 loop spans 15 amino acids. CDR1 and CDR2 from the germline V gene are LNHDA and SQIVND (reference sequence). Trimming took off 2 bases at V and 3 bases at J, with 13 bases between the two ends. This CDR3 is CASSITGYADYGYTF. The CDR3, as DNA: TGTGCCAGTAGTATAACAGGGTATGCGGACTATGGCTACACCTTC.

The CDR3 coding sequence is TGTGCCAGCAGCTTACCGGGACTAGTAACAGATACGCAGTATTTT. This gives the protein CASSLPGLVTDTQYF. V and J are TRBV5-4 and TRBJ2-3; 8 bases align to TRBD2. Per germline, CDR1 SGHNT and CDR2 YYREEE (reference sequence). The CDR3 is 15 amino acids. With 2 bases clipped from V and 3 bases from J, the junction kept 5 bases outside the gene matches.

CDR3 amino acids: CASRSGRARAHTGELFF. In DNA, the CDR3 is TGCGCCAGCCGTAGCGGGAGGGCCCGTGCACACACCGGGGAGCTGTTTTTT. This chain joins TRBV4-1 and TRBJ2-2; 11 bases fit TRBD2. The CDR3 runs to 17 residues. Germline CDR1 and CDR2: MGHRA and YSYEKL. The V segment lost 8 bases and the J segment 3 bases; nucleotides outside the gene matches: 11.

The V gene is TRBV6-2 or TRBV6-3, the J gene TRBJ1-1; D unresolved. The CDR3 has 15 amino acids. CDR1 and CDR2 (germline): MNHEY, SVGEGT. V was trimmed by 5 bases and J by 4 bases, leaving 17 bases between them. CDR3 bases: TGTGCCAGCAGTCGACTGACGATTAGGATCACTGAAGCTTTCTTT. Translated, it gives CASSRLTIRITEAFF.

This chain connects TRBV19 to TRBJ2-7; 7 bases match TRBD2. Trimming at V came to 4 bases and at J to 2 bases, leaving 2 bases not matched to a gene. Germline V gives CDR1 LNHDA, CDR2 SQIVND (reference sequence). The CDR3 length is 13 residues. CDR3 DNA sequence: TGTGCCAGTAGTAAGCGGGGCGCCTACGAGCAGTACTTC. Its translation is CASSKRGAYEQYF.

Here the CDR3 DNA reads TGCGCCAGCAGCTCGAATCGACAGAGTACGGGGGAGCTGTTTTTT. This gives the protein CASSSNRQSTGELFF. This rearrangement joins TRBV5-1 to TRBJ2-2, with TRBD1 as a possible D gene (5 bases). Trimming left V 3 bases short and J 8 bases short, with 17 bases between. The germline V gene encodes CDR1 SGHRS and CDR2 YFSETQ. The CDR3 runs to 15 residues.

This clone was recorded a few times. The chain recombines TRBV9 with TRBJ2-7; 12 bases agree with TRBD2. The trim removed 2 bases at V and 7 bases at J, leaving 7 bases unmatched. This CDR3 comprises 15 residues. The germline gives CDR1 SGDLS, CDR2 YYNGEE. The CDR3 DNA sequence: TGTGCCAGCAGCGTGAGACTAGCGGGAGTTGAAGAGCAGTACTTC. Protein product: CASSVRLAGVEEQYF.

CDR3: CASSYYQDFNYGYTF. The DNA for the CDR3 is TGTGCCAGCAGTTACTACCAGGATTTTAACTATGGCTACACCTTC. The rearrangement joins TRBV6-2 or TRBV6-3 to TRBJ1-2; D is ambiguous. This CDR3 spans 15 amino acids. Per the germline V gene, CDR1 is MNHEY and CDR2 is SVGEGT. The V end lost 1 base, the J end lost 1 base, and 10 bases lay between the germline ends.

CDR3 protein: CASSFAAGVGEETQYF. For the CDR3, the DNA is TGTGCCAGCAGCTTCGCGGCGGGAGTGGGGGAAGAGACCCAGTACTTC. This rearrangement joins TRBV11-1 to TRBJ2-5; 7 nucleotides align to TRBD2. V was clipped by 3 bases and J by 3 bases; unmatched bases: 10. The CDR3 sequence is 16 residues long. The germline CDR1 and CDR2 sequences are SGHAT and FQDESV (reference sequence).

The CDR3 protein is CASSLYQGGSEQYF. CDR3 DNA sequence: TGTGCCAGCAGCTTATATCAGGGGGGTTCCGAGCAGTACTTC. The gene calls are TRBV7-2 and TRBJ2-7, with a tentative D call TRBD1 (7 bases). The germline V and J ends were trimmed by 2 bases and 6 bases, with 14 bases remaining between them. The CDR3 spans 14 residues. CDR1 and CDR2 (germline): SGHTA, FQGNSA.

The chain uses TRBV9 and TRBJ2-1; a weak D match, TRBD1 (6 bases). Germline CDR1 and CDR2: SGDLS and YYNGEE. Between the trimmed V and J ends, which lost 3 bases and 11 bases, there was a span of 9 bases. This CDR3 contains 11 residues. CDR3 in DNA: TGTGCCAGCAGCGATACAGGGCAGCAGTTCTTC. Its translation: CASSDTGQQFF.

The chain is built from TRBV6-5 and TRBJ2-7; D possibly corresponds to TRBD1 (6 bases). Trimming stripped 10 bases from V and 6 bases from J, with 25 bases between. Looked up from germline, CDR1 is MNHEY and CDR2 is SVGAGI. CDR3 length: 15 residues. CDR3 bases: TGTGCCACCAGACTTTTAGACAGGTCCCCCTCCGAGCAGTACTTC. Translating it yields CATRLLDRSPSEQYF.

This chain uses TRBV9 with TRBJ2-7; the D is unclear. The V gene lost 3 bases and the J gene lost 3 bases, with 13 bases spanning the gap. The CDR3 is 14 residues long. Germline V CDR1 and CDR2: SGDLS, YYNGEE. The CDR3 reads CASSASAPDYEQYF. CDR3 coding DNA: TGTGCCAGCAGCGCCAGCGCCCCGGACTACGAGCAGTACTTC.

This chain uses TRBV4-2 with TRBJ1-1, with 7 bases lining up with TRBD1. The trim removed 3 bases at V and 1 base at J, leaving 5 bases unmatched. Germline V gene data show CDR1 as LGHNA and CDR2 as YNFKEQ. The CDR3 sequence is 15 residues long. CDR3 bases: TGTGCCAGCAGCCAGCGACAGGGTTGGAACACTGAAGCTTTCTTT. It yields the protein CASSQRQGWNTEAFF.

The chain combines TRBV19 with TRBJ2-7; TRBD1 matches 10 bases. CDR1 is LNHDA and CDR2 is SQIVND in the germline V gene (reference sequence). Germline trimming cut 9 bases from V and 1 base from J; bases unmatched to any gene: 6. The CDR3 runs to 14 residues. The CDR3 DNA is TGTGCCAGCACCCCGGGACAGGGGTCCTACGAGCAGTACTTC. Translation: CASTPGQGSYEQYF. The full variable domain, completed using reference TRBV19 and TRBJ2-7, is DGGITQSPKYLFRKEGQNVTLSCEQNLNHDAMYWYRQDPGQGLRLIYYSQIVNDFQKGDIAEGYSVSREKKESFPLTVTSAQKNPTAFYLCASTPGQGSYEQYFGPGTRLTVT.

The chain uses TRBV19 and TRBJ2-1; 7 bases match TRBD2. The CDR3 extends over 16 amino acids. CDR1 and CDR2 (germline): LNHDA, SQIVND (reference sequence). Unmatched junction bases numbered 4, after V lost 1 base and J lost 1 base. The CDR3 is CASSIAAGESYNEQFF. In DNA form, the CDR3 reads TGTGCCAGTAGTATAGCGGCGGGAGAGTCCTACAATGAGCAGTTCTTC.